The clone carrying this TCR beta chain is a singleton in its sample. J gave up 2 bases and V 2 bases, and 6 bases lay outside the gene matches. Looked up from germline, CDR1 is SGDLS and CDR2 is YYNGEE. This CDR3 is built from 15 residues. The data originate from a study of blood T cell repertoires in COVID-19. Study as a whole: There were acute and convalescent COVID-19 samples, and they came from the United States, Italy and Spain. PBMCs, B-cell-depleted T cells, or T cells provided the cDNA or gDNA that made up the material.

How the authors handled the data: The assay estimated nucleated cells by amplifying reference gene primers. Using immunoSEQ multiplex PCR, the repertoire was profiled, and TCRdb retains in-frame clones only, with some absent. The DNA gave D and trimming, while V, J and clone size come from that table. The sample has 70,000 or so clones, over 80% seen once. The chain couples TRBV9 to TRBJ2-7; 8 bases are a match to TRBD1. Sequenced sample: peripheral blood. The source of this sequence is a man between 50 and 59 years old with active COVID-19. CDR3 sequence: CASSVAGTGTYEQYF. DNA of the CDR3: TGTGCCAGCAGCGTTGCCGGGACAGGAACCTACGAGCAGTACTTC. The whole variable domain, remainder taken from reference TRBV9 and TRBJ2-7, is DSGVTQTPKHLITATGQRVTLRCSPRSGDLSVYWYQQSLDQGLQFLIQYYNGEERAKGNILERFSAQQFPDLHSELNLSSLELGDSALYFCASSVAGTGTYEQYFGPGTRLTVT.